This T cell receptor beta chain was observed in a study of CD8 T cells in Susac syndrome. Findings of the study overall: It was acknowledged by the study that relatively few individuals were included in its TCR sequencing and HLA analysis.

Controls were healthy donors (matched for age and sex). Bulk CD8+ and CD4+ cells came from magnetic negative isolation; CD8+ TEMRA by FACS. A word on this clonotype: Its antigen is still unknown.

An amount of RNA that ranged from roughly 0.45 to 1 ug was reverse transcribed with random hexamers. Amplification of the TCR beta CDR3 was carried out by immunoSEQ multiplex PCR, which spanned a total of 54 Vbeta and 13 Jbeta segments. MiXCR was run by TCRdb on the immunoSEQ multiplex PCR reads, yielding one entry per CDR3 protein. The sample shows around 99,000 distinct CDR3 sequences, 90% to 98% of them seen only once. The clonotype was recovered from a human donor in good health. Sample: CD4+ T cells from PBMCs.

The CDR3 DNA reads as TGTGCCACCAGTGAACTGGGGAGGGCCCAGTACTTC. Translation: CATSELGRAQYF. The chain has TRBV24-1 and TRBJ2-5; 7 bases agree with TRBD2. CDR1 KGHDR and CDR2 SFDVKD come from the germline V gene. V shed 4 bases and J 9 bases; nucleotides not matched to a gene: 4. The CDR3 is made up of 12 amino acids.